A selection of T cell receptor beta chains follows, all from one sample in a study of OX40 agonist ivuxolimab in advanced cancers. Generated by immunoSEQ multiplex PCR, the TCRdb table keeps only in-frame clones and is missing some. Of approximately 100,000 clones listed, 91% are singletons. Specimen: CD4+ or CD8+ T cells sorted from blood, collected in a trial of the OX40 agonist ivuxolimab. These receptors originate from an adult with an advanced solid tumor such as melanoma, head and neck, liver or kidney cancer. Both conserved end residues are part of each CDR3. A D gene is named only where the DNA matches it firmly. Only some rows state a clone size, as once, few, many or a class for expanded clones.

v_call	cdr3_length	j_call	clone_size	d_call	cdr3_nt	cdr3_aa
TRBV5-6	15	TRBJ2-3	NA	TRBD2	TGTGCCAGCAGCTTGGGACTAGCGGTTACAGATACGCAGTATTTT	CASSLGLAVTDTQYF
TRBV7-8	14	TRBJ2-7	NA	NA	TGTGCCAGCAGCTTAAGGCGGAGCTCCTACGAGCAGTACTTC	CASSLRRSSYEQYF
TRBV2	15	TRBJ2-3	NA	NA	TGTGCCAGCAGTGACAGGGGAATAAGCACAGATACGCAGTATTTT	CASSDRGISTDTQYF
TRBV4-3	14	TRBJ1-5	NA	NA	TGCGCCAGCAGCCAAGATGGAGGGGGGCAGCCCCAGCATTTT	CASSQDGGGQPQHF
TRBV7-2	17	TRBJ2-1	NA	TRBD2	TGTGCCAGCAGCTCCCGATTGACTAGCGGGACGAACAATGAGCAGTTCTTC	CASSSRLTSGTNNEQFF
TRBV10-2	14	TRBJ1-5	few	TRBD1	TGCGCCAGCTCCTGGACAGGGGACAATCAGCCCCAGCATTTT	CASSWTGDNQPQHF
TRBV4-3	13	TRBJ2-3	few	NA	TGCGCCAGCAGCCTCACATGGTCTGATACGCAGTATTTT	CASSLTWSDTQYF
TRBV6-5	15	TRBJ1-1	NA	NA	TGTGCCAGCAGTTACCGAGGGGCCCCGAACACTGAAGCTTTCTTT	CASSYRGAPNTEAFF
TRBV5-6	14	TRBJ2-5	NA	NA	TGTGCCAGCAGCTTGAGTTTGGGGCAAGAGACCCAGTACTTC	CASSLSLGQETQYF
TRBV7-9	15	TRBJ2-7	NA	TRBD2	TGTGCCAGCAGCAGAGGACTAGCGGGAGGGGGAGAGCAGTACTTC	CASSRGLAGGGEQYF
TRBV6-6	14	TRBJ2-7	NA	TRBD1	TGTGCCAGCAGGCCCGGGACAGGGAGTTACGAGCAGTACTTC	CASRPGTGSYEQYF
TRBV28	14	TRBJ2-1	NA	TRBD2	TGTGCCAGCAGTTTGGCTAGCGGGAGTTGGGAGCAGTTCTTC	CASSLASGSWEQFF
TRBV18	15	TRBJ2-3	NA	NA	TGTGCCAGCTCACCAGGGGGCCTCGGCACAGATACGCAGTATTTT	CASSPGGLGTDTQYF
TRBV9	15	TRBJ2-7	NA	TRBD2	TGTGCCAGCAGCGTAGGACTAGCGGGAGCCGACGAGCAGTACTTC	CASSVGLAGADEQYF
TRBV5-8	15	TRBJ1-5	NA	NA	TGTGCCAGCAGCTTGGGTTGGAGGGGACTTCAGCCCCAGCATTTT	CASSLGWRGLQPQHF
TRBV20-1	11	TRBJ2-5	once	NA	TGCAGTGCTGCCCCCCAGGAGACCCAGTACTTC	CSAAPQETQYF
TRBV11-2	17	TRBJ2-3	NA	NA	TGTGCCAGCAGCTTGAGGGGGGTAGCGAGATCAACAGATACGCAGTATTTT	CASSLRGVARSTDTQYF
TRBV18	13	TRBJ2-3	NA	NA	TGTGCCAGCTCACCACCCAACGTGGATACGCAGTATTTT	CASSPPNVDTQYF
TRBV10-3	15	TRBJ2-3	NA	TRBD1	TGTGCCATCAGTGAGCACGGGACAGCTACAGATACGCAGTATTTT	CAISEHGTATDTQYF